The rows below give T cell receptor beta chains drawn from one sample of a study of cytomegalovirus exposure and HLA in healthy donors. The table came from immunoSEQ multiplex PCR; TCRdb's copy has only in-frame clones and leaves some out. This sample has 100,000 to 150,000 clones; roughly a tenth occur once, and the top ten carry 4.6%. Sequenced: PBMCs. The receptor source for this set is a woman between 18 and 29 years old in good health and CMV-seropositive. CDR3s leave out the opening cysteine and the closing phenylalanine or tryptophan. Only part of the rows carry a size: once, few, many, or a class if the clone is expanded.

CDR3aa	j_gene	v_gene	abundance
ASSMWGGPEAF	TRBJ1-1	TRBV19	.
ASSKGLKETQY	TRBJ2-5	TRBV21-1	.
ASSLASSNYGYT	TRBJ1-2	TRBV7-9	few
ASSETNQPQH	TRBJ1-5	TRBV10-1	few
ASTGEGRAGELF	TRBJ2-2	TRBV7-6	.
SVYPTSGSIF	TRBJ2-1	TRBV29-1	.
ASSYTGFKVGQY	TRBJ2-7	TRBV6-6	.
ASSLGVGAYGTDTQY	TRBJ2-3	TRBV5-1	few
ASSIEGQGGQPQH	TRBJ1-5	TRBV19	few
ASRRDTYEQY	TRBJ2-7	TRBV5-1	.